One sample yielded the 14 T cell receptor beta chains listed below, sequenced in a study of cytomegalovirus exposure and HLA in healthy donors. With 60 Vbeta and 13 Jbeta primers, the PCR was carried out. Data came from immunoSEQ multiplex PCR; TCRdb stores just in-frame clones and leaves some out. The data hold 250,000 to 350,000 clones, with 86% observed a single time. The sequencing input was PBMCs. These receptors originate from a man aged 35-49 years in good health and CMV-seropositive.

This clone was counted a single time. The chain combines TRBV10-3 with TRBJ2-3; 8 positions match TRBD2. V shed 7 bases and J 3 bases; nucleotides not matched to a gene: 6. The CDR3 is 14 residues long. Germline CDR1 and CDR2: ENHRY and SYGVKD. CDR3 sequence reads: CAITGSGSTDTQYF. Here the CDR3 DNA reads TGTGCCATCACCGGGAGCGGGAGTACAGATACGCAGTATTTT.

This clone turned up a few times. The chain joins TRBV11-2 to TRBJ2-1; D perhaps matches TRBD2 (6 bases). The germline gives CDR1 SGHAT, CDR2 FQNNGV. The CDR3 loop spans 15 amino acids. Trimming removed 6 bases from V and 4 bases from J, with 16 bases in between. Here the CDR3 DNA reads TGTGCCAGCAGACTAGGGACTGGCACTTACAATGAGCAGTTCTTC. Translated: CASRLGTGTYNEQFF.

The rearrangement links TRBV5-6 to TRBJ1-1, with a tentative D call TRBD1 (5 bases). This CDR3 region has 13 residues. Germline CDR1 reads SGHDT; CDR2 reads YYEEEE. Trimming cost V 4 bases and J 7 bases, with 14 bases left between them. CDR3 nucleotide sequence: TGTGCCAGCAGCAGAGGACACATTAGTGAAGCTTTCTTT. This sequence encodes CASSRGHISEAFF.

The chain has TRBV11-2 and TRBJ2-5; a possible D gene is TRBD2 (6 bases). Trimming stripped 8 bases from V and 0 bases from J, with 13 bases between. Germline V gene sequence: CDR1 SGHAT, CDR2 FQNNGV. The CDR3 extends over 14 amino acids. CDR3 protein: CASAVAEYQETQYF. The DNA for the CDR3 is TGTGCCAGCGCGGTAGCGGAGTACCAAGAGACCCAGTACTTC.

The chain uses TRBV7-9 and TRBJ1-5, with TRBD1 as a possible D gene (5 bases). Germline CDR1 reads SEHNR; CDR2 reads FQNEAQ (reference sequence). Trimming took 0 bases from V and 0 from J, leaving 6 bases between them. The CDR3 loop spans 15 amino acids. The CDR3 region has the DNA TGTGCCAGCAGCTTAGCAGGGGCTAGCAATCAGCCCCAGCATTTT. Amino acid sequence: CASSLAGASNQPQHF.

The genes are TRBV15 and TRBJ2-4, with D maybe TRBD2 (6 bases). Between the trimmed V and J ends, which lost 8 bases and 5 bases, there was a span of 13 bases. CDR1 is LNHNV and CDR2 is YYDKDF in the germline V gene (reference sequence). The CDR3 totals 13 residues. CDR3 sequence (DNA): TGTGCCACCGAGGAGGGATTCCAAAACATTCAGTACTTC. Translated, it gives CATEEGFQNIQYF. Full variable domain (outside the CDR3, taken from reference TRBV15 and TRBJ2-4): DAMVIQNPRYQVTQFGKPVTLSCSQTLNHNVMYWYQQKSSQAPKLLFHYYDKDFNNEADTPDNFQSRRPNTSFCFLDIRSPGLGDTAMYLCATEEGFQNIQYFGAGTRLSVL.

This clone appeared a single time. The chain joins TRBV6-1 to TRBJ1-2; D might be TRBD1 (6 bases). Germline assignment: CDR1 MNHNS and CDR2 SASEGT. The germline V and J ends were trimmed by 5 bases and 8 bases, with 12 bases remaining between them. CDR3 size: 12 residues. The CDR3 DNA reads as TGTGCCAGCAGTAACAACAGGGACGGCTACACCTTC. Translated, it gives CASSNNRDGYTF.

CDR3 DNA sequence: TGTGCCAGCAGTTACTCGGGAAGGGAGGAAAACAATGAGCAGTTCTTC. This encodes CASSYSGREENNEQFF. The rearrangement links TRBV6-6 to TRBJ2-1, with D perhaps matching TRBD2 (6 bases). The V and J ends lost 0 bases and 5 bases respectively, with 14 bases between them. The CDR3 length is 16 residues. CDR1 is MNHNY, CDR2 SVGAGI, per germline (reference sequence).

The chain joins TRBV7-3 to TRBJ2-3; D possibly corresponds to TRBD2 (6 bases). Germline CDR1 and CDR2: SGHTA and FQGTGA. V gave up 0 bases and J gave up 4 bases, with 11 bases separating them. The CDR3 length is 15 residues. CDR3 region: CASSLTGEVADTQYF. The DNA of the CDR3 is TGTGCCAGCAGCTTAACGGGGGAGGTCGCAGATACGCAGTATTTT.

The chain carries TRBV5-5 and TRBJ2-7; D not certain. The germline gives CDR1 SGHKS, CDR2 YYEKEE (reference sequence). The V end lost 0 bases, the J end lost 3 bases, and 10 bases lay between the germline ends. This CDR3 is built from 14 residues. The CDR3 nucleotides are TGTGCCAGCAGCTTGGTTCCAGCGCGCTACGAGCAGTACTTC. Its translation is CASSLVPARYEQYF.

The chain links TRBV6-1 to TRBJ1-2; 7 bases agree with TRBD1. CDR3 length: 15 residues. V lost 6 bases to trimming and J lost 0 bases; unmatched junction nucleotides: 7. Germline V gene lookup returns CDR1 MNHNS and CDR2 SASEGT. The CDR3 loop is CASSLQGPTNYGYTF. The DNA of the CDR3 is TGTGCCAGCAGCCTACAGGGGCCCACTAACTATGGCTACACCTTC.

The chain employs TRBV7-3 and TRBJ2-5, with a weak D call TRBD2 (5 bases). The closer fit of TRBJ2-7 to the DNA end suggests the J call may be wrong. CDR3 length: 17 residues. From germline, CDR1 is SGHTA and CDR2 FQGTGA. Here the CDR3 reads CASRPIGPGFIGDEQYF. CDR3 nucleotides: TGTGCCAGCAGACCGATAGGTCCGGGGTTCATAGGCGACGAGCAGTACTTC.

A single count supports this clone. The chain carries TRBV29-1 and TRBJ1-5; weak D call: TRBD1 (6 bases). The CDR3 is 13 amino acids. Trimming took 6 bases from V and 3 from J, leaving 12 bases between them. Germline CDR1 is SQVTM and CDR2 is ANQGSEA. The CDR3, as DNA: TGCAGCGTACGAGGGGGTCTCAATCAGCCCCAGCATTTT. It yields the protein CSVRGGLNQPQHF.

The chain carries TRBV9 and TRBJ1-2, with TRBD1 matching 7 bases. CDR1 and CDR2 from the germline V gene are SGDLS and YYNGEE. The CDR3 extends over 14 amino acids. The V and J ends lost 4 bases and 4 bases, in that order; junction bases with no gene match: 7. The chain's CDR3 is CASSSRDSAYGYTF. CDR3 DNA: TGTGCCAGCAGCTCGAGGGACAGTGCCTATGGCTACACCTTC.